This T cell receptor beta chain was sequenced in a study of shared clonotypes between healthy human individuals. Study summary: In total, the donors were a couple of women and a few men aged 18 to 49. There were three CD4 naive, three CD4 memory, two CD8 naive and one CD8 memory plates per donor.

With V trimmed by 1 base and J by 1 base, 9 bases remained unmatched. The CDR3 contains 18 residues. Germline CDR1 is SGHNT and CDR2 is YYREEE (reference sequence). As handled by the study authors: As immunoSEQ supplied junction-only sequences (without quality scores), filtering differed. Sequencing was performed with immunoSEQ multiplex PCR; in TCRdb, only in-frame clones are kept and a portion is missing. V, J and clone size were drawn from that table, and D and trimming were deduced from the DNA. The profile covers about 230,000 clones, with 65% appearing a single time and more than 9.5% taken by the ten largest.

This TCR derives from a man aged 30 to 45 in good health. The rearrangement links TRBV5-4 to TRBJ2-1; TRBD2 matches at 9 bases. Sequences were obtained from memory CD4+ T cells sorted from blood. Subset given: CD45RA-negative fraction. As DNA, the CDR3 is TGTGCCAGCAGCTTGATCGGACTAGCGACACAATCCTACAATGAGCAGTTCTTC. This codes for CASSLIGLATQSYNEQFF.